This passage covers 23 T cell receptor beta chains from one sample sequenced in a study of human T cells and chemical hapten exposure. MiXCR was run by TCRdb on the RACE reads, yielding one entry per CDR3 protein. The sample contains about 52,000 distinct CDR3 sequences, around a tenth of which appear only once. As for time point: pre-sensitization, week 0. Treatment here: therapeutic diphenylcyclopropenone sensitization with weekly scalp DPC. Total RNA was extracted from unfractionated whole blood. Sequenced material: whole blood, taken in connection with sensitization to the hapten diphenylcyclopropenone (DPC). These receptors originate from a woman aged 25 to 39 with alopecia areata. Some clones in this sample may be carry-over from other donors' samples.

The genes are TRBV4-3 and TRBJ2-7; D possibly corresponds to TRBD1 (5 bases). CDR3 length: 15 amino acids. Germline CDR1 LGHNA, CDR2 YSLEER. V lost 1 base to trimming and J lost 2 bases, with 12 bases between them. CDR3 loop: CASSQGSQETYEQYF. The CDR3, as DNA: TGCGCCAGCAGCCAAGGATCACAGGAAACCTACGAGCAGTACTTC.

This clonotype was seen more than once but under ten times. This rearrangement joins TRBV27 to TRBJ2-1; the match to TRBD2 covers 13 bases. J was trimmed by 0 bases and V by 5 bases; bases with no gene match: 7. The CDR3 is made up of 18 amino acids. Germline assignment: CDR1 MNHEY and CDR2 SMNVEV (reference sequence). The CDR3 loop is CASSPTSGGLRSYNEQFF. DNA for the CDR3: TGTGCCAGCAGTCCGACTAGCGGGGGGCTTCGCTCCTACAATGAGCAGTTCTTC.

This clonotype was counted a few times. The CDR3 DNA reads as TGTGCCAGCAGATACCCCGGGGAATCTGAAGCTTTCTTT. It translates to CASRYPGESEAFF. The V call is TRBV13, the J call TRBJ1-1; no reliable D call. Trimming shortened V by 6 bases and J by 6 bases, and 14 bases separated the two germline ends. Germline lookup yields CDR1 PRHDT and CDR2 FYEKMQ (reference sequence). There are 13 residues in the CDR3. The variable domain in full, completed from reference TRBV13 and TRBJ1-1, reads AAGVIQSPRHLIKEKRETATLKCYPIPRHDTVYWYQQGPGQDPQFLISFYEKMQSDKGSIPDRFSAQQFSDYHSELNMSSLELGDSALYFCASRYPGESEAFFGQGTRLTVV.

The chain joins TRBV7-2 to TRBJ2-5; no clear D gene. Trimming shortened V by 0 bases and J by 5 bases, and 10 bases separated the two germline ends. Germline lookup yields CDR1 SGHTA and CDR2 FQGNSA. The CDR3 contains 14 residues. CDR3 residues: CASSLARVEETQYF. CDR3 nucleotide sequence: TGTGCCAGCAGCTTAGCTAGGGTCGAGGAGACCCAGTACTTC. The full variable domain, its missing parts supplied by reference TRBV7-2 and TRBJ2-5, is GAGVSQSPSNKVTEKGKDVELRCDPISGHTALYWYRQSLGQGLEFLIYFQGNSAPDKSGLPSDRFSAERTGGSVSTLTIQRTQQEDSAVYLCASSLARVEETQYFGPGTRLLVL.

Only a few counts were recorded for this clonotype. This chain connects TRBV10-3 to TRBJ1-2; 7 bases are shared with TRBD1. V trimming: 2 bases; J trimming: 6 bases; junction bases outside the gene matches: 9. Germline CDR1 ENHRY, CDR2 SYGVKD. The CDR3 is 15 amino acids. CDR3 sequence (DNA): TGTGCCATCAGTGAGCCGGGGACAGAATTGAATGGCTACACCTTC. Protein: CAISEPGTELNGYTF.

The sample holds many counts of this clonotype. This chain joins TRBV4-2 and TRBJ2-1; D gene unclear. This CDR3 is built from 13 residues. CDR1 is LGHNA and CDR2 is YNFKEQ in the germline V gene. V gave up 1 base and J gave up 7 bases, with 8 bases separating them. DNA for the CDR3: TGTGCCAGCAGCCAAGCCGGATATAATGAGCAGTTCTTC. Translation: CASSQAGYNEQFF.

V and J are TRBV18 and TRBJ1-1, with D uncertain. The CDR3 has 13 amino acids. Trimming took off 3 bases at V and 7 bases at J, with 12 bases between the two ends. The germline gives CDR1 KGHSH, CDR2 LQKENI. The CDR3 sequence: CASSPPGADEAFF. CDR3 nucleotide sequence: TGTGCCAGCTCACCCCCAGGTGCGGATGAAGCTTTCTTT. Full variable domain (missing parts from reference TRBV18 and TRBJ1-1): NAGVMQNPRHLVRRRGQEARLRCSPMKGHSHVYWYRQLPEEGLKFMVYLQKENIIDESGMPKERFSAEFPKEGPSILRIQQVVRGDSAAYFCASSPPGADEAFFGQGTRLTVV.

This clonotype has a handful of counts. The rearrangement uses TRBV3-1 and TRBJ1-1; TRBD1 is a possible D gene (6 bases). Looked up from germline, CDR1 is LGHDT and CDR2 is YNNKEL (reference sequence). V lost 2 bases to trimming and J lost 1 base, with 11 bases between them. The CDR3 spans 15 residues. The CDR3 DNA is TGTGCCAGCAGCCAAAACGACAGGAGGAACACTGAAGCTTTCTTT. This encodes CASSQNDRRNTEAFF.

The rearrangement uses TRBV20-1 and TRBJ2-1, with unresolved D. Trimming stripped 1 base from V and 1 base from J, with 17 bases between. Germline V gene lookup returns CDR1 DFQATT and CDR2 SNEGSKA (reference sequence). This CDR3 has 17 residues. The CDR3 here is CSARGDWRAGSYNEQFF. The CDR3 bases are TGCAGTGCTAGAGGCGATTGGCGCGCCGGGTCCTACAATGAGCAGTTCTTC.

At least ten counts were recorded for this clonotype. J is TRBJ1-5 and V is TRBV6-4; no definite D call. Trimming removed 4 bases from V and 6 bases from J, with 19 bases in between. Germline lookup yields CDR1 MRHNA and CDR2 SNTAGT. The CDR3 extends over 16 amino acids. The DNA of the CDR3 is TGTGCCAGCAGTGTACTTTGGCCCAGACACGGTCAGCCCCAGCATTTT. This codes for CASSVLWPRHGQPQHF.

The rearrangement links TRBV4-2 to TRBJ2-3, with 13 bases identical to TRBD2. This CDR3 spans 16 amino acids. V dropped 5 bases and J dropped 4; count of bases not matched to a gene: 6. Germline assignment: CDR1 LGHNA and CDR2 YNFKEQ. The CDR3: CASSFRGTSGADTQYF. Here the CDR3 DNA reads TGTGCCAGCAGCTTTCGCGGGACTAGCGGGGCAGATACGCAGTATTTT.

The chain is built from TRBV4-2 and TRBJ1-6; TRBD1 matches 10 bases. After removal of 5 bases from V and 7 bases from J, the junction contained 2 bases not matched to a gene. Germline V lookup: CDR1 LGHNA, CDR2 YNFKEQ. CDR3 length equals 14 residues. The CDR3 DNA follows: TGTGCCAGCAGCGTGGGACAGGGGAATTCACCCCTCCACTTT. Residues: CASSVGQGNSPLHF.

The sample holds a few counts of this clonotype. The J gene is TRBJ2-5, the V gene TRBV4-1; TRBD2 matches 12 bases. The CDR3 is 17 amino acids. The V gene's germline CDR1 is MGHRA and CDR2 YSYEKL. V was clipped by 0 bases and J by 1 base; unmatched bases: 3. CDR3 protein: CASSQEGLAGSQETQYF. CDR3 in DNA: TGCGCCAGCAGCCAAGAGGGACTAGCGGGTTCCCAAGAGACCCAGTACTTC.

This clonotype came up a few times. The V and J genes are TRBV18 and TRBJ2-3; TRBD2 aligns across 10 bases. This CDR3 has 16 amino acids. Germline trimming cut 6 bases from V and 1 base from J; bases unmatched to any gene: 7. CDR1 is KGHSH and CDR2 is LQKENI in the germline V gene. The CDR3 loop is CASSQGLASGTDTQYF. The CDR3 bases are TGTGCCAGCTCCCAGGGACTAGCGTCCGGCACAGATACGCAGTATTTT.

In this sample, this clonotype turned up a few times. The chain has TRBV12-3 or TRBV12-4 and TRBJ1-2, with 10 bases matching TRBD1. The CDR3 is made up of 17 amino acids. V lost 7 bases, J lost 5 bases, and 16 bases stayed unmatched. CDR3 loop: CASTRSLWGQGTYGYTF. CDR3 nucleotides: TGTGCCAGCACCCGAAGCTTGTGGGGACAGGGGACTTATGGCTACACCTTC.

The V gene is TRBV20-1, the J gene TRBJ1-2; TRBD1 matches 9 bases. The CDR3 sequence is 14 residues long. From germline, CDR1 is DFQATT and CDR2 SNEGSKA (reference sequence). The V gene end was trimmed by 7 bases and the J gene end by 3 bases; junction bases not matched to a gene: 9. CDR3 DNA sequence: TGCAGTGTTATGACAGGGGGACGGGACTATGGCTACACCTTC. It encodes CSVMTGGRDYGYTF.

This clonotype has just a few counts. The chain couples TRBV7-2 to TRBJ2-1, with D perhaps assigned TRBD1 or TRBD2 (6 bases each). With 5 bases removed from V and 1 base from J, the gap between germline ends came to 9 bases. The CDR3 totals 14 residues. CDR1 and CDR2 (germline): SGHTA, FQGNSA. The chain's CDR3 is CASSPGASYNEQFF. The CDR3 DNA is TGTGCCAGCAGCCCGGGGGCTTCCTACAATGAGCAGTTCTTC.

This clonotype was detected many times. CDR3 sequence: CASSLFTGGNQPQHF. CDR3 bases: TGTGCCAGCAGTTTATTTACGGGGGGCAATCAGCCCCAGCATTTT. V and J are TRBV12-3 or TRBV12-4 and TRBJ1-5, with a weak D call TRBD1 (5 bases). V was trimmed by 2 bases and J by 2 bases, leaving 10 bases between them. The CDR3 spans 15 residues.

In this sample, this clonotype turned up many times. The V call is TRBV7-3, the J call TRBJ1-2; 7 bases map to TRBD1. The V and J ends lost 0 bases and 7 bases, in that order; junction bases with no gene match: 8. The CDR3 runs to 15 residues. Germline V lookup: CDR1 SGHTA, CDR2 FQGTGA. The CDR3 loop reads CASSLTAGGGGGYTF. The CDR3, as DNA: TGTGCCAGCAGCTTAACGGCAGGGGGAGGCGGTGGCTACACCTTC.

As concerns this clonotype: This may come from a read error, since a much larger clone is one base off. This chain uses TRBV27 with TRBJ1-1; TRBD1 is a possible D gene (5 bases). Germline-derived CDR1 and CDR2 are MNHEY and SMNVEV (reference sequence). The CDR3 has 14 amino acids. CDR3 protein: CTSSLRQSNTEAFF. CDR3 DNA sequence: TGTACCAGCAGTCTTCGACAGAGTAACACTGAAGCTTTCTTT.

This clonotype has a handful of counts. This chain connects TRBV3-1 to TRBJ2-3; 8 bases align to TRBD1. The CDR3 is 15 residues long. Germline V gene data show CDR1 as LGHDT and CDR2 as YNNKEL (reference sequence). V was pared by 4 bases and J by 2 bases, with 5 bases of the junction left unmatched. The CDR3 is CASSRTGGYTDTQYF. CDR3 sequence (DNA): TGTGCCAGCAGCCGAACAGGGGGTTACACAGATACGCAGTATTTT.

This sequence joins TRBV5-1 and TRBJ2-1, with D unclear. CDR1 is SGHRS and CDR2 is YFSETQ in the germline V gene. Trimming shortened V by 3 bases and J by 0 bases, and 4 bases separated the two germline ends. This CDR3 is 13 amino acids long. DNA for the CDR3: TGCGCCAGCAGCTCAGACTCCTACAATGAGCAGTTCTTC. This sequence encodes CASSSDSYNEQFF.

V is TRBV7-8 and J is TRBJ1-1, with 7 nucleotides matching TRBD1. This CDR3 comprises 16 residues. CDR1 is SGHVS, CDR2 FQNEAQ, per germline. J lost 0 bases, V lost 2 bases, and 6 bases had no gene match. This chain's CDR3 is CASSLIEGALNTEAFF. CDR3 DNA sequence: TGTGCCAGCAGCTTAATTGAGGGGGCTCTGAACACTGAAGCTTTCTTT.